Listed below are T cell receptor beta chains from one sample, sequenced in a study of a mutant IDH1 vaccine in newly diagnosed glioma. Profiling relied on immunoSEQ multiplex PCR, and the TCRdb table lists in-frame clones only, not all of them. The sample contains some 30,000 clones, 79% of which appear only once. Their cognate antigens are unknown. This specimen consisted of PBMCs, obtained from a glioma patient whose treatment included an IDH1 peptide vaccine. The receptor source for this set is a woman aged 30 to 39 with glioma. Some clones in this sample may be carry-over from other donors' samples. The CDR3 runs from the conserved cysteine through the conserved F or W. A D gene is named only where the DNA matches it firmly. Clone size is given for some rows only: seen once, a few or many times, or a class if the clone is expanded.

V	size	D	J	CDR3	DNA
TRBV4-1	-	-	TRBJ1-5	CASSQGPGKQPQHF	TGCGCCAGCAGCCAAGGTCCAGGGAAGCAGCCCCAGCATTTT
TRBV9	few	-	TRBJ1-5	CASSAEEGGQPQHF	TGTGCCAGCAGCGCCGAAGAGGGGGGTCAGCCCCAGCATTTT
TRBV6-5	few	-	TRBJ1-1	CASGTGNTEAFF	TGTGCCAGCGGTACCGGCAACACTGAAGCTTTCTTT
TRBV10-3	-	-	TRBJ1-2	CAISEDRNYGYTF	TGTGCCATCAGTGAGGACAGGAACTATGGCTACACCTTC
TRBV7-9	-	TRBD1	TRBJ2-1	CASSRGQGAYNEQFF	TGTGCCAGCAGCCGGGGACAGGGTGCGTACAATGAGCAGTTCTTC
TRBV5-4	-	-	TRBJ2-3	CASSLSGVGTQYF	TGTGCCAGCAGCTTAAGCGGCGTTGGTACGCAGTATTTT
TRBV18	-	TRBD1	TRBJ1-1	CASSPPQGAVTEAFF	TGTGCCAGCTCACCACCGCAGGGGGCGGTCACTGAAGCTTTCTTT
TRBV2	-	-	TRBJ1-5	CASSERGDRSQPQHF	TGTGCCAGCAGTGAACGGGGGGATCGATCCCAGCCCCAGCATTTT
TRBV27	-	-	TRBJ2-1	CASSRSGDSYNEQFF	TGTGCCAGCAGCCGTTCAGGGGATTCCTACAATGAGCAGTTCTTC
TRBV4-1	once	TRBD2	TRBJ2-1	CASSQAYTGLAGDEQFF	TGCGCCAGCAGCCAAGCGTACACGGGACTAGCGGGAGATGAGCAGTTCTTC
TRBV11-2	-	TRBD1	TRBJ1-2	CASSSGTGTYGYTF	TGTGCCAGCAGTTCCGGGACAGGGACCTATGGCTACACCTTC
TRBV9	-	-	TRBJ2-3	CASSVGSGSTDTQYF	TGTGCCAGCAGCGTAGGAAGCGGTAGCACAGATACGCAGTATTTT
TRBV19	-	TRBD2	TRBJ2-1	CASSIGWGTSYNEQFF	TGTGCCAGTAGTATCGGGTGGGGGACTAGCTACAATGAGCAGTTCTTC
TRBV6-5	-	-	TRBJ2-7	CASSYEIGSYEQYF	TGTGCCAGCAGTTACGAAATAGGGTCATACGAGCAGTACTTC
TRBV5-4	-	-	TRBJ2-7	CASSSTGTYEQYF	TGTGCCAGCAGCTCCACAGGTACCTACGAGCAGTACTTC
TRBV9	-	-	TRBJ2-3	CASSVKPGDPDTQYF	TGTGCCAGCAGCGTAAAGCCGGGAGATCCAGATACGCAGTATTTT
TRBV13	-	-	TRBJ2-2	CATSTGNTGELFF	TGTGCCACCAGTACAGGGAACACCGGGGAGCTGTTTTTT
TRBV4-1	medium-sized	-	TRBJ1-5	CASSQGGNQPQHF	TGCGCCAGCAGCCAAGGGGGAAATCAGCCCCAGCATTTT
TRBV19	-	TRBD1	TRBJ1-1	CASSIGGTGAEAFF	TGTGCCAGTAGTATTGGAGGGACAGGGGCTGAAGCTTTCTTT
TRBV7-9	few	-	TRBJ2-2	CASSLVRGWTGELFF	TGTGCCAGCAGCTTGGTCAGGGGTTGGACCGGGGAGCTGTTTTTT
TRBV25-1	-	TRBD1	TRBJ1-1	CASSQGTGERTEAFF	TGTGCCAGCAGTCAGGGGACAGGGGAGCGCACTGAAGCTTTCTTT
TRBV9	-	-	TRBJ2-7	CASSAGGGSTYEQYF	TGTGCCAGCAGCGCAGGAGGGGGATCGACCTACGAGCAGTACTTC
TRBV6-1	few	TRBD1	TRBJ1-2	CASFPRTGGLGGYTF	TGTGCCAGCTTCCCCAGGACAGGGGGCCTCGGAGGCTACACCTTC
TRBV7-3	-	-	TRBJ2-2	CASSPNTNTGELFF	TGTGCCAGCAGTCCTAACACGAACACCGGGGAGCTGTTTTTT
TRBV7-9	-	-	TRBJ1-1	CASSFSGTNTEAFF	TGTGCCAGCAGCTTTTCCGGGACGAACACTGAAGCTTTCTTT
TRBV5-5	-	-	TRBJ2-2	CASSLDPGRAGELFF	TGTGCCAGCAGCTTGGATCCGGGTCGGGCCGGGGAGCTGTTTTTT